This entry lists 16 T cell receptor beta chains sequenced from one sample in a study of T cell responses to AZD1222 COVID-19 vaccine. Sequencing was performed with immunoSEQ multiplex PCR; in TCRdb, only in-frame clones are kept and a portion is missing. The profile shows 130,000 to 150,000 clones, 82% of them singletons. The source was peripheral blood, collected on day 0 of MenACWY control vaccination. These receptors all come from an adult in good health.

The V gene is TRBV6-6, the J gene TRBJ2-7; 8 nucleotides agree with TRBD1. V dropped 0 bases and J dropped 0; count of bases not matched to a gene: 1. The CDR3 runs to 15 residues. CDR1 and CDR2 (germline): MNHNY, SVGAGI (reference sequence). The CDR3 DNA follows: TGTGCCAGCAGTTACTCGACAGGGGCCTCCTACGAGCAGTACGTC. Translation gives CASSYSTGASYEQYV.

CDR3 DNA sequence: TGTGCCAGCAGCAAAGTCCGGGACGCTTACGAGCAGTACGTC. This gives the protein CASSKVRDAYEQYV. The V and J genes are TRBV5-6 and TRBJ2-7; the D gene could be TRBD1 or TRBD2 (5 bases each). V was shortened by 4 bases and J by 4 bases, with 15 bases between the two germline ends. This CDR3 spans 14 amino acids. Germline values: CDR1 SGHDT, CDR2 YYEEEE.

This chain uses TRBV5-1 with TRBJ2-1, with 7 nucleotides matching TRBD2. The germline V gene encodes CDR1 SGHRS and CDR2 YFSETQ. Losses at the gene ends were 0 bases for V and 5 bases for J; bases not matched to a gene: 11. CDR3 length: 17 amino acids. For the CDR3, the DNA is TGCGCCAGCAGCTTGGGCGTCGGGGGGAGAATAGACAATGAGCAGTTCTTC. It yields the protein CASSLGVGGRIDNEQFF. Full variable domain (rest looked up from reference TRBV5-1 and TRBJ2-1): KAGVTQTPRYLIKTRGQQVTLSCSPISGHRSVSWYQQTPGQGLQFLFEYFSETQRNKGNFPGRFSGRQFSNSRSEMNVSTLELGDSALYLCASSLGVGGRIDNEQFFGPGTRLTVL.

The V and J genes are TRBV9 and TRBJ1-2, with a weak D call TRBD1 (5 bases). The CDR3 totals 14 residues. V lost 4 bases to trimming and J lost 4 bases, with 14 bases between them. CDR1 is SGDLS, CDR2 YYNGEE, per germline. The CDR3 bases are TGTGCCAGCAGCTTCGACAGCGGGGGCTATGGCTACACCTTC. It encodes CASSFDSGGYGYTF.

A single count supports this clone. One base away lies a much larger clone, so this may be a sequencing read error. The V call is TRBV5-8, the J call TRBJ1-1, with 9 bases fitting TRBD1. Germline V gene lookup returns CDR1 SGHTS and CDR2 YDEGEE. The CDR3 has 13 amino acids. The V segment lost 4 bases and the J segment 4 bases; nucleotides outside the gene matches: 2. The CDR3 here is CASSRDRVTEAFF. In DNA form, the CDR3 reads TGTGCCAGCAGCCGGGACAGGGTCACTGAAGCTTTCTTT.

V is TRBV2 and J is TRBJ2-5; D possibly corresponds to TRBD2 (6 bases). Germline assignment: CDR1 SNHLY and CDR2 FYNNEI. This CDR3 is 12 amino acids long. Trimming took 4 bases from V and 5 from J, leaving 8 bases between them. The CDR3 DNA reads TGTGCCAGCAGTGTGACTAGTGAGACCCAGTACTTC. Translation gives CASSVTSETQYF. Full variable domain (missing parts from reference TRBV2 and TRBJ2-5): EPEVTQTPSHQVTQMGQEVILRCVPISNHLYFYWYRQILGQKVEFLVSFYNNEISEKSEIFDDQFSVERPDGSNFTLKIRSTKLEDSAMYFCASSVTSETQYFGPGTRLLVL.

The rearrangement joins TRBV6-5 to TRBJ2-7, with D tentatively TRBD1 (6 bases). The CDR3 loop spans 13 amino acids. Germline V gene data show CDR1 as MNHEY and CDR2 as SVGAGI. V lost 2 bases and J 2 bases, leaving 7 bases between the germline ends. The CDR3 loop is CASSYRDTYEQYV. In DNA, the CDR3 is TGTGCCAGCAGTTACCGGGACACCTACGAGCAGTACGTC.

The gene calls are TRBV19 and TRBJ1-6; D is ambiguous. Trimming removed 2 bases at V and 4 bases at J, with 9 bases between. Per germline, CDR1 LNHDA and CDR2 SQIVND (reference sequence). CDR3 length: 15 amino acids. The CDR3 coding sequence is TGTGCCAGTAGTATAATGGCGGCTTATAATTCACCCCTCCACTTT. It yields the protein CASSIMAAYNSPLHF.

V and J are TRBV5-1 and TRBJ2-2, with 9 nucleotides matching TRBD1. Trimming removed 0 bases from V and 4 bases from J; junction bases left unmatched: 4. The CDR3 covers 16 residues. CDR1 is SGHRS, CDR2 YFSETQ, per germline. CDR3 in DNA: TGCGCCAGCAGCTTGGTACAGGGGGCCGGCACCGGGGAGCTGTTTTTT. Residues: CASSLVQGAGTGELFF. Full variable domain (rest looked up from reference TRBV5-1 and TRBJ2-2): KAGVTQTPRYLIKTRGQQVTLSCSPISGHRSVSWYQQTPGQGLQFLFEYFSETQRNKGNFPGRFSGRQFSNSRSEMNVSTLELGDSALYLCASSLVQGAGTGELFFGEGSRLTVL.

This clone was seen a handful of times. This chain connects TRBV28 to TRBJ1-2; possible D gene TRBD1, 5 bases. This CDR3 spans 15 amino acids. V was clipped by 10 bases and J by 8 bases, with 26 bases between them. Germline CDR1 is MDHEN and CDR2 is SYDVKM. The CDR3 nucleotides read TGTGCCACCAAGTGGGCCGTTGGCAGGGCCGGGGGCTACACCTTC. Translating it yields CATKWAVGRAGGYTF.

The gene calls are TRBV5-5 and TRBJ2-2, with 11 bases identical to TRBD2. The CDR3 sequence is 18 residues long. J lost 0 bases, V lost 4 bases, and 8 bases had no gene match. Germline-derived CDR1 and CDR2 are SGHKS and YYEKEE (reference sequence). This CDR3 is CASSRAVAGGTNTGELFF. For the CDR3, the DNA is TGTGCCAGCAGCCGAGCGGTAGCGGGGGGGACGAACACCGGGGAGCTGTTTTTT.

In its sample, this clone was seen once. The chain carries TRBV5-1 and TRBJ2-7, with a tentative D call TRBD1 (5 bases). There are 15 residues in the CDR3. V lost 0 bases, J lost 3 bases, and 13 bases lay in between. Germline V gene lookup returns CDR1 SGHRS and CDR2 YFSETQ. The CDR3 DNA follows: TGCGCCAGCAGCTTGGGGGCAGGGCAAGTCTACGAGCAGTACGTC. Its protein is CASSLGAGQVYEQYV.

This clone was recorded at least ten times. The chain is built from TRBV15 and TRBJ2-2, with 8 bases fitting TRBD1. Germline values: CDR1 LNHNV, CDR2 YYDKDF (reference sequence). This CDR3 contains 16 residues. V gave up 0 bases and J gave up 6 bases; unmatched junction bases: 6. CDR3 sequence (DNA): TGTGCCACCAGCAGAGATAAAGGGACAGGATCCGGGGAGCTGTTTTTT. Amino acid sequence: CATSRDKGTGSGELFF.

This chain joins TRBV6-1 and TRBJ1-1; the D gene is possibly TRBD1 (5 bases). Germline assignment: CDR1 MNHNS and CDR2 SASEGT. The CDR3 length is 15 residues. Trimming pared 2 bases from V and 3 bases from J, leaving 13 bases between. The CDR3 loop is CASSEKTTRDTEAFF. CDR3 DNA sequence: TGTGCCAGCAGTGAAAAAACAACCAGGGACACTGAAGCTTTCTTT.

J is TRBJ2-3 and V is TRBV6-5; no clear D gene. The V gene's germline CDR1 is MNHEY and CDR2 SVGAGI. This CDR3 has 15 amino acids. Trimming took 5 bases from V and 6 from J, leaving 18 bases between them. CDR3 DNA sequence: TGTGCCAGCAGTACCCATTTGGTGGGCTCGGATACGCAGTATTTT. This codes for CASSTHLVGSDTQYF.

The V call is TRBV7-9, the J call TRBJ2-3; 8 bases match TRBD2. With V trimmed by 3 bases and J by 1 base, 3 bases remained unmatched. CDR1 is SEHNR and CDR2 is FQNEAQ in the germline V gene (reference sequence). The CDR3 runs to 15 residues. CDR3 protein: CASSFGRGGTDTQYF. The CDR3 coding sequence is TGTGCCAGCAGCTTTGGGCGGGGGGGCACAGATACGCAGTATTTT.